The next 22 T cell receptor beta chains were all read from a single sample in a study of T-cell reconstitution after alpha-beta-depleted transplantation in children. TCRbeta library construction was performed incorporating unique molecular identifiers. TCRdb used MiXCR to reprocess the PCR reads, holding one entry per CDR3 protein. The sample carries about 830,000 distinct CDR3 sequences, under 20% recorded once. The material was PBMCs, mostly from graft donor cells, obtained 360 days after TCRalphabeta/CD19-depleted stem cell transplant. These receptors were collected from a male patient younger than 18 who had a stem cell transplant for acute lymphoblastic leukemia, so the T cells may come from the graft donor.

This clonotype came up many times. The chain has TRBV27 and TRBJ2-5; 9 bases fit TRBD1. Per the germline V gene, CDR1 is MNHEY and CDR2 is SMNVEV (reference sequence). The CDR3 contains 17 residues. V lost 4 bases, J lost 4 bases, and 13 bases stayed unmatched. CDR3 amino acids: CASSSLQGAQFGETQYF. The CDR3 DNA is TGTGCCAGCAGTTCCTTACAGGGGGCGCAGTTTGGAGAGACCCAGTACTTC.

This clonotype was counted only a few times. The rearrangement uses TRBV29-1 and TRBJ2-7, with 10 bases that match TRBD1. Germline lookup yields CDR1 SQVTM and CDR2 ANQGSEA. The CDR3 length is 17 residues. With 4 bases clipped from V and 4 bases from J, the junction kept 16 bases outside the gene matches. CDR3 residues: CSVVGDRGPSDSYEQYF. Written as DNA, the CDR3 is TGCAGCGTTGTAGGGGACAGGGGTCCCTCGGATTCGTACGAGCAGTACTTC.

This chain joins TRBV4-2 and TRBJ1-1, with a possible D match to TRBD1 (6 bases). The CDR3 has 17 amino acids. The germline gives CDR1 LGHNA, CDR2 YNFKEQ. The ends were cut back, 1 base at V and 5 bases at J, with 20 bases in the middle. CDR3 residues: CASSQAPLGGLRTEAFF. The CDR3 DNA is TGTGCCAGCAGCCAAGCTCCCCTTGGGGGCCTAAGAACTGAAGCTTTCTTT.

This clonotype was detected ten times or more. This sequence joins TRBV28 and TRBJ2-7; TRBD2 matches 7 bases. V lost 3 bases to trimming and J lost 2 bases; unmatched junction nucleotides: 4. From germline, CDR1 is MDHEN and CDR2 SYDVKM. The CDR3 runs 14 residues. The CDR3 loop is CASSLGGATYEQYF. CDR3 nucleotides: TGTGCCAGCAGTTTGGGAGGGGCTACCTACGAGCAGTACTTC.

This clonotype was seen only a few times. The V gene is TRBV24-1, the J gene TRBJ2-3; 7 nucleotides line up with TRBD1. The CDR3 runs to 14 residues. CDR1 and CDR2 (germline): KGHDR, SFDVKD. J was trimmed by 2 bases and V by 4 bases; bases with no gene match: 2. In DNA form, the CDR3 reads TGTGCCACCAGTGAAGGGACAGTCACAGATACGCAGTATTTT. Its protein is CATSEGTVTDTQYF.

Ten or more counts support this clonotype. This rearrangement joins TRBV7-3 to TRBJ2-2; unclear D gene. The V end was cut by 4 bases, the J end by 5 bases, with 8 bases between. CDR1 SGHTA and CDR2 FQGTGA come from the germline V gene. There are 13 residues in the CDR3. CDR3 loop: CASSSSGTGELFF. The CDR3 DNA is TGTGCCAGCAGCTCGTCGGGTACCGGGGAGCTGTTTTTT.

The chain employs TRBV5-1 and TRBJ1-2, with unresolved D. This CDR3 region has 15 residues. The germline V gene encodes CDR1 SGHRS and CDR2 YFSETQ. V lost 1 base and J 3 bases, leaving 13 bases between the germline ends. The CDR3: CASSLRYELDYGYTF. CDR3 nucleotides: TGCGCCAGCAGCTTGCGGTACGAACTGGACTATGGCTACACCTTC.

To note about this clonotype: A much larger clone lies one base from this, so it may be a read error. In this CDR3 the conserved last residue, phenylalanine or tryptophan, is missing, so a read error is likely. The V and J genes are TRBV5-6 and TRBJ1-3; D not resolved. CDR1 is SGHDT, CDR2 YYEEEE, per germline. Trimming left V 2 bases short and J 0 bases short, with 9 bases between. CDR3 size: 15 residues. The DNA of the CDR3 is TGTGCCAGCAGCTTCATCGGATTCTCTGGAAACACCATATATTAT. As protein: CASSFIGFSGNTIYY.

The table lists this clonotype with many counts. The chain links TRBV7-9 to TRBJ2-7; a weak D match, TRBD1 (5 bases). Germline-derived CDR1 and CDR2 are SEHNR and FQNEAQ (reference sequence). This CDR3 region has 13 residues. With 3 bases removed from V and 2 bases from J, the gap between germline ends came to 8 bases. The DNA for the CDR3 is TGTGCCAGCAGCTTTCCAGGGACCTACGAGCAGTACTTC. Its protein product is CASSFPGTYEQYF. The variable domain in full, completed from reference TRBV7-9 and TRBJ2-7, reads DTGVSQNPRHKITKRGQNVTFRCDPISEHNRLYWYRQTLGQGPEFLTYFQNEAQLEKSRLLSDRFSAERPKGSFSTLEIQRTEQGDSAMYLCASSFPGTYEQYFGPGTRLTVT.

There are a few counts of this clonotype. V usage is TRBV19 and J usage is TRBJ2-1; 8 bases agree with TRBD2. V shed 7 bases and J 8 bases; nucleotides not matched to a gene: 7. The CDR3 sequence is 13 residues long. Germline V gene lookup returns CDR1 LNHDA and CDR2 SQIVND (reference sequence). CDR3 DNA sequence: TGTGCCAGTAAAACGGGAGGGCCACATGAGCAGTTCTTC. Protein: CASKTGGPHEQFF. Together with reference TRBV19 and TRBJ2-1, the CDR3 gives the full variable domain: DGGITQSPKYLFRKEGQNVTLSCEQNLNHDAMYWYRQDPGQGLRLIYYSQIVNDFQKGDIAEGYSVSREKKESFPLTVTSAQKNPTAFYLCASKTGGPHEQFFGPGTRLTVL.

This sequence joins TRBV4-2 and TRBJ2-5, with D perhaps TRBD2 (6 bases). CDR1 and CDR2 from the germline V gene are LGHNA and YNFKEQ. The CDR3 is 22 amino acids. With 3 bases removed from V and 5 bases from J, the gap between germline ends came to 37 bases. In DNA form, the CDR3 reads TGTGCCAGCAGCCACAGTCAATTTGGGTCCCAGCTCTCGGGGACTCCGCCGGAGACCCAGTACTTC. Its protein product is CASSHSQFGSQLSGTPPETQYF.

This clonotype appeared a few times. The chain joins TRBV5-1 to TRBJ2-7; D gene unclear. Germline V gene lookup returns CDR1 SGHRS and CDR2 YFSETQ. With 0 bases removed from V and 3 bases from J, the gap between germline ends came to 7 bases. The CDR3 length is 13 residues. The CDR3 nucleotides read TGCGCCAGCAGCTTGGCCCAACACTACGAGCAGTACTTC. Protein product: CASSLAQHYEQYF.

The V gene is TRBV7-6, the J gene TRBJ1-1; D is unresolved. V lost 1 base, J lost 4 bases, and 10 bases lay in between. This CDR3 comprises 14 residues. In germline, CDR1 is SGHVS, CDR2 FNYEAQ. The CDR3 loop is CASSLEVGSTEAFF. In DNA form, the CDR3 reads TGTGCCAGCAGCTTAGAGGTGGGGTCCACTGAAGCTTTCTTT.

The sample holds a few counts of this clonotype. V is TRBV7-9 and J is TRBJ2-5, with D perhaps TRBD1 (6 bases). The ends were cut back, 5 bases at V and 3 bases at J, with 13 bases in the middle. The CDR3 is 14 amino acids. Looked up from germline, CDR1 is SEHNR and CDR2 is FQNEAQ (reference sequence). This CDR3 reads CASSLYREEETQYF. The DNA for the CDR3 is TGTGCCAGCAGCCTGTACAGGGAAGAAGAGACCCAGTACTTC.

Only a few counts were recorded for this clonotype. This chain links TRBV7-2 with TRBJ2-3; the D is unclear. Trimming removed 5 bases at V and 1 base at J, with 7 bases between. CDR1 is SGHTA, CDR2 FQGNSA, per germline. The CDR3 contains 13 residues. This CDR3 is CASSRDRTDTQYF. The DNA of the CDR3 is TGTGCCAGCAGCAGGGATCGCACAGATACGCAGTATTTT.

This clonotype appeared a few times. The V gene is TRBV2, the J gene TRBJ1-5; no reliable D call. The CDR3 sequence is 14 residues long. Germline CDR1 SNHLY, CDR2 FYNNEI. Trimming removed 4 bases from V and 2 bases from J, with 9 bases in between. The CDR3 reads CASSVRWGNQPQHF. Written as DNA, the CDR3 is TGTGCCAGCAGTGTCCGGTGGGGCAATCAGCCCCAGCATTTT.

This clonotype showed up just a few times. The gene calls are TRBV11-1 and TRBJ2-3; D is perhaps TRBD1 (6 bases). CDR1 and CDR2 (germline): SGHAT, FQDESV (reference sequence). The CDR3 runs to 18 residues. The germline V and J ends were trimmed by 5 bases and 2 bases, with 23 bases remaining between them. The CDR3 here is CASSLHFVRGGYTDTQYF. CDR3 nucleotide sequence: TGTGCCAGCAGCCTCCATTTCGTCAGGGGTGGCTACACAGATACGCAGTATTTT.

This clonotype was found a few times. One end of the junction fails to match germline, which may point to a read error. V gene TRBV28 combines with J gene TRBJ2-7, with 7 bases lining up with TRBD2. Germline V lookup: CDR1 MDHEN, CDR2 SYDVKM. This CDR3 is 15 amino acids long. CDR3 loop: CASSLQVGGGYEQYF. For the CDR3, the DNA is TGTGCCAGCAGTCTCCAAGTTGGGGGGGGGTACGAACAGTACTTC.

V gene TRBV5-1 combines with J gene TRBJ1-1; possible D gene TRBD1, 5 bases. The CDR3 runs 15 residues. Germline V lookup: CDR1 SGHRS, CDR2 YFSETQ. Deletions cut 2 bases from V and 0 bases from J, with 11 bases between. The CDR3 nucleotides are TGCGCCAGCAGCTTTTCAGGGACGATGAACACTGAAGCTTTCTTT. It yields the protein CASSFSGTMNTEAFF.

This clonotype was seen ten or more times. The genes are TRBV10-3 and TRBJ2-5; D is undetermined. Per germline, CDR1 ENHRY and CDR2 SYGVKD. Trimming removed 4 bases from V and 0 bases from J, with 6 bases in between. CDR3 size: 13 residues. CDR3: CAISGGYQETQYF. The CDR3 DNA follows: TGTGCCATCAGTGGAGGATACCAAGAGACCCAGTACTTC.

The V gene is TRBV15, the J gene TRBJ1-2, with D unclear. CDR3 length equals 14 residues. The V and J ends lost 0 bases and 4 bases respectively, with 9 bases between them. Per germline, CDR1 LNHNV and CDR2 YYDKDF (reference sequence). Written as DNA, the CDR3 is TGTGCCACCAGCAGAGATTTGGCAGGCTATGGCTACACCTTC. As protein: CATSRDLAGYGYTF.

This clonotype has more than one count but fewer than ten. The rearrangement uses TRBV6-5 and TRBJ1-2; D gene unclear. This CDR3 contains 14 residues. Germline lookup yields CDR1 MNHEY and CDR2 SVGAGI. V lost 0 bases and J lost 6, with 11 bases in between. The CDR3 loop is CASSYSGKGNGYTF. The CDR3 DNA reads TGTGCCAGCAGTTACTCGGGAAAGGGTAATGGCTACACCTTC.